Reported below is one TCR beta chain. Roughly 0.5 to 1 ug RNA was reverse transcribed with random hexamers. TCRdb used MiXCR to reprocess the immunoSEQ multiplex PCR reads, holding one entry per CDR3 protein. The repertoire includes about 180,000 distinct CDR3 sequences, around 94% of them detected once, and 0.09% to 0.1% sits in the top ten. This sample was taken from a study of CD8 T cells in Susac syndrome. The germline V and J ends were trimmed by 2 bases and 6 bases, with 20 bases remaining between them. The CDR3 loop spans 16 amino acids. Looked up from germline, CDR1 is LNHNV and CDR2 is YYDKDF (reference sequence).

The sequencing sample was made of CD4+ T cells from PBMCs. The chain links TRBV15 to TRBJ2-7, with D unclear. This receptor was taken from a human donor with Susac syndrome. Here the CDR3 reads CATSRSRTGLLGEQYF. The CDR3 DNA reads TGTGCCACCAGCAGATCCAGGACGGGCCTCTTGGGCGAGCAGTACTTC.